Given below is one T cell receptor (beta chain) in context. Its cognate antigen is unknown. This sample was taken from a study of T cell responses to AZD1222 COVID-19 vaccine. Broader study findings: In all cases, repertoires were sampled only after the peak T cell response. Donors were chiefly white British, with a greater number of females, and clonal diversity was perhaps underestimated. Regions 160-218 and 743-854 dominated among vaccine-associated CD4 TCRs spanning spike.

The CDR3 runs 15 residues. In germline, CDR1 is SGHTA, CDR2 FQGTGA. Between the trimmed V and J ends, which lost 5 bases and 0 bases, there was a span of 13 bases. Method: immunoSEQ multiplex PCR; TCRdb's copy keeps in-frame clones and lacks some. Among 90,000 to 150,000 clones listed, approximately 93% were seen once. This specimen consisted of peripheral blood, obtained on day 0 of AZD1222 vaccination. The V and J genes are TRBV7-3 and TRBJ1-1; perhaps TRBD1 as D (5 bases). This clonotype was obtained from an adult in good health. The CDR3 DNA reads as TGTGCCAGCAGCCCTACGGGACGGTTGAACACTGAAGCTTTCTTT. Amino acid sequence: CASSPTGRLNTEAFF. The full variable domain, rest sourced from reference TRBV7-3 and TRBJ1-1, is GAGVSQTPSNKVTEKGKYVELRCDPISGHTALYWYRQSLGQGPEFLIYFQGTGAADDSGLPNDRFFAVRPEGSVSTLKIQRTERGDSAVYLCASSPTGRLNTEAFFGQGTRLTVV.